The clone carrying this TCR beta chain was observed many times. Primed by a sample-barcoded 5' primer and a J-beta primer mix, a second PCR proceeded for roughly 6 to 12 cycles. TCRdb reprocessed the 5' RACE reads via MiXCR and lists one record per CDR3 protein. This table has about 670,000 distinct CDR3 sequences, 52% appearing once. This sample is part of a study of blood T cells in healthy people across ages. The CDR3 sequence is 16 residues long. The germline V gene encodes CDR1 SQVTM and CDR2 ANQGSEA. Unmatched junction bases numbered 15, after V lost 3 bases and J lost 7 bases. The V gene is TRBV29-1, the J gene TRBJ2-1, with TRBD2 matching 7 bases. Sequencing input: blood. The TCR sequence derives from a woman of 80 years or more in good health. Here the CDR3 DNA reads TGCAGCGTTGAGTCGGTTGGGCGGGAGCATGGTAATGAGCAGTTCTTC. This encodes CSVESVGREHGNEQFF.